Listed below are T cell receptor beta chains from one sample, sequenced in a study of blood T cell repertoires in COVID-19. Repertoires were generated with immunoSEQ multiplex PCR, while TCRdb's copy carries only in-frame clones and drops some. The table includes 110,000 to 150,000 clones, about 87% detected once. The sequencing sample was made of peripheral blood. Receptors were obtained from a woman aged 35 to 49 with acute or convalescent COVID-19. The CDR3 runs from the conserved cysteine through the conserved F or W. The order of the fields is CDR3 DNA, CDR3 protein, D gene, J gene, clone size, V gene. D genes are given only for firm matches. Clone size is not always given. Where it is, it says once, few, many or a class for expanded clones.

DNA: TGTGCCACCCTGGAGTCCTTTGAAGCTTTCTTT
CDR3: CATLESFEAFF
D: NA
J: TRBJ1-1
size: NA
V: TRBV7-9

DNA: TGTGCCAGCAGTTACCCTGGACACAACACAGATACGCAGTATTTT
CDR3: CASSYPGHNTDTQYF
D: NA
J: TRBJ2-3
size: NA
V: TRBV6-5

DNA: TGTGCCAGCAGCTCTCAAGGGGCGGTTCCTGATACGCAGTATTTT
CDR3: CASSSQGAVPDTQYF
D: NA
J: TRBJ2-3
size: NA
V: TRBV7-2

DNA: TGCGCCAGCAGCCAAGATGAGGACAGCTCCTATTATGGCTACACCTTC
CDR3: CASSQDEDSSYYGYTF
D: NA
J: TRBJ1-2
size: once
V: TRBV4-3

DNA: TGCAGCGCCACAGGGGGGGCAGGGTATTCCGAGCAGTACTTC
CDR3: CSATGGAGYSEQYF
D: NA
J: TRBJ2-7
size: NA
V: TRBV29-1

DNA: TGTGCCAGCAGCTTCCCCAGGACCGCCGCCGGGGGGGGAGCCTACGAGCAGTACTTC
CDR3: CASSFPRTAAGGGAYEQYF
D: TRBD2
J: TRBJ2-7
size: NA
V: TRBV7-8

DNA: TGCGCCAGCAGCCCACTAGCTGCTAGCACAGATACGCAGTATTTT
CDR3: CASSPLAASTDTQYF
D: NA
J: TRBJ2-3
size: NA
V: TRBV4-3

DNA: TGTGCCAGCAGTGAGAGGGGGGGCACCGGGGAGCTGTTTTTT
CDR3: CASSERGGTGELFF
D: NA
J: TRBJ2-2
size: NA
V: TRBV2

DNA: TGTGCCAGCAGTGAAACAGGGGGCTATGGCTACACCTTC
CDR3: CASSETGGYGYTF
D: TRBD1
J: TRBJ1-2
size: NA
V: TRBV6-1

DNA: TGTGCCAGCAGCCCCGGTTTAGTTGAGCAGTTCTTC
CDR3: CASSPGLVEQFF
D: NA
J: TRBJ2-1
size: NA
V: TRBV7-9

DNA: TGCGCCAGCAGCTTTGCGACAGGGGCTAACACTGAAGCTTTCTTT
CDR3: CASSFATGANTEAFF
D: TRBD1
J: TRBJ1-1
size: NA
V: TRBV5-1

DNA: TGTGCCAGCAGCCTGCGACTAGCGGGAGGCACAGATACGCAGTATTTT
CDR3: CASSLRLAGGTDTQYF
D: TRBD2
J: TRBJ2-3
size: NA
V: TRBV3-1/TRBV3-2

DNA: TGTGCCAGCGCAGGGAGCGATCGGGGGGGCGGACCCTACGAGCAGTACTTC
CDR3: CASAGSDRGGGPYEQYF
D: TRBD2
J: TRBJ2-7
size: NA
V: TRBV18

DNA: TGTGCCACCAGTGACCCCGCGACACCGGGCAATCAGCCCCAGCATTTT
CDR3: CATSDPATPGNQPQHF
D: NA
J: TRBJ1-5
size: NA
V: TRBV24-1

DNA: TGTGCCAGCAGCTTGGGACTAGCTAGCGGGAGTACCTACAATGAGCAGTTCTTC
CDR3: CASSLGLASGSTYNEQFF
D: TRBD2
J: TRBJ2-1
size: NA
V: TRBV5-4

DNA: TGTGCCAAGAGGAGACGCCCCCGGAACACTGAAGCTTTCTTT
CDR3: CAKRRRPRNTEAFF
D: NA
J: TRBJ1-1
size: NA
V: TRBV3-1/TRBV3-2

DNA: TGCGCCAGCGGCAGGCTGGGGACTAGCACAGATACGCAGTATTTT
CDR3: CASGRLGTSTDTQYF
D: NA
J: TRBJ2-3
size: NA
V: TRBV5-1

DNA: TGCGCCAGCAGCCCGGGACAGGGGGGTCATCAGCCCCAGCATTTT
CDR3: CASSPGQGGHQPQHF
D: TRBD1
J: TRBJ1-5
size: once
V: TRBV4-1

DNA: TGTGCCAGCAGCAGGCCCCTAGCAGCAAACACAGATACGCAGTATTTT
CDR3: CASSRPLAANTDTQYF
D: NA
J: TRBJ2-3
size: NA
V: TRBV28